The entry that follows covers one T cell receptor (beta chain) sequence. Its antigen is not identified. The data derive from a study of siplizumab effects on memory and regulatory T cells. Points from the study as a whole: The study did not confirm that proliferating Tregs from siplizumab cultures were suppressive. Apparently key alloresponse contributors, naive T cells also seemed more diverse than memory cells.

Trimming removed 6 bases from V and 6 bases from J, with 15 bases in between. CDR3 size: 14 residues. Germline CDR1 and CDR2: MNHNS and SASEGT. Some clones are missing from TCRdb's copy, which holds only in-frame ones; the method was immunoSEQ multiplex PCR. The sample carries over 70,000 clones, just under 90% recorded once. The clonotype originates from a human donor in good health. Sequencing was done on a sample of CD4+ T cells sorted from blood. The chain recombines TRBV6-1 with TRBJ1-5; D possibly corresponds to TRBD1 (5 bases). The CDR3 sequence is CASSRVGAGQPQHF. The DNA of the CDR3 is TGTGCCAGCAGCCGGGTAGGGGCTGGTCAGCCCCAGCATTTT.